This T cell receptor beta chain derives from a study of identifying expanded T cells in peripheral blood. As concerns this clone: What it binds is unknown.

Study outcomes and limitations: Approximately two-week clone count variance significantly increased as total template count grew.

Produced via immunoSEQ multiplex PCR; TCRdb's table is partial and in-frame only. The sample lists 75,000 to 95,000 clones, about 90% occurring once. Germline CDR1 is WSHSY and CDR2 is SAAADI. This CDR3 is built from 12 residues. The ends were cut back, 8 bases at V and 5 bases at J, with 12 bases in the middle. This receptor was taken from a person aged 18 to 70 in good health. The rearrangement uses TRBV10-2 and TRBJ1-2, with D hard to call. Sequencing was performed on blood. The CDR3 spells CASSGRLYGYTF. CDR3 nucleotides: TGCGCCAGCTCTGGTAGACTTTATGGCTACACCTTC.